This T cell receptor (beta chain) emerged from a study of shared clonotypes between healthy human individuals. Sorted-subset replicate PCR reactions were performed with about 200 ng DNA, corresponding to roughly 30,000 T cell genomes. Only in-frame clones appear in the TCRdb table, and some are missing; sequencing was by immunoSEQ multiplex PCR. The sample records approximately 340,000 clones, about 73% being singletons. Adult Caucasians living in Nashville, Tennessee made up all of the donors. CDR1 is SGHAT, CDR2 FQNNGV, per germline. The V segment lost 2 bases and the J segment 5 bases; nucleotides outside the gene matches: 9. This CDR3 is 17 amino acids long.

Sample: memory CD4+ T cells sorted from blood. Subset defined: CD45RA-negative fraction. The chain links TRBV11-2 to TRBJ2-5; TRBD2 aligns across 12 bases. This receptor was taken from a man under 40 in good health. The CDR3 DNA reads TGTGCCAGCAGCTTAAGCCGGACTAGCGGGACCAAGGAGACCCAGTACTTC. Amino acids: CASSLSRTSGTKETQYF.